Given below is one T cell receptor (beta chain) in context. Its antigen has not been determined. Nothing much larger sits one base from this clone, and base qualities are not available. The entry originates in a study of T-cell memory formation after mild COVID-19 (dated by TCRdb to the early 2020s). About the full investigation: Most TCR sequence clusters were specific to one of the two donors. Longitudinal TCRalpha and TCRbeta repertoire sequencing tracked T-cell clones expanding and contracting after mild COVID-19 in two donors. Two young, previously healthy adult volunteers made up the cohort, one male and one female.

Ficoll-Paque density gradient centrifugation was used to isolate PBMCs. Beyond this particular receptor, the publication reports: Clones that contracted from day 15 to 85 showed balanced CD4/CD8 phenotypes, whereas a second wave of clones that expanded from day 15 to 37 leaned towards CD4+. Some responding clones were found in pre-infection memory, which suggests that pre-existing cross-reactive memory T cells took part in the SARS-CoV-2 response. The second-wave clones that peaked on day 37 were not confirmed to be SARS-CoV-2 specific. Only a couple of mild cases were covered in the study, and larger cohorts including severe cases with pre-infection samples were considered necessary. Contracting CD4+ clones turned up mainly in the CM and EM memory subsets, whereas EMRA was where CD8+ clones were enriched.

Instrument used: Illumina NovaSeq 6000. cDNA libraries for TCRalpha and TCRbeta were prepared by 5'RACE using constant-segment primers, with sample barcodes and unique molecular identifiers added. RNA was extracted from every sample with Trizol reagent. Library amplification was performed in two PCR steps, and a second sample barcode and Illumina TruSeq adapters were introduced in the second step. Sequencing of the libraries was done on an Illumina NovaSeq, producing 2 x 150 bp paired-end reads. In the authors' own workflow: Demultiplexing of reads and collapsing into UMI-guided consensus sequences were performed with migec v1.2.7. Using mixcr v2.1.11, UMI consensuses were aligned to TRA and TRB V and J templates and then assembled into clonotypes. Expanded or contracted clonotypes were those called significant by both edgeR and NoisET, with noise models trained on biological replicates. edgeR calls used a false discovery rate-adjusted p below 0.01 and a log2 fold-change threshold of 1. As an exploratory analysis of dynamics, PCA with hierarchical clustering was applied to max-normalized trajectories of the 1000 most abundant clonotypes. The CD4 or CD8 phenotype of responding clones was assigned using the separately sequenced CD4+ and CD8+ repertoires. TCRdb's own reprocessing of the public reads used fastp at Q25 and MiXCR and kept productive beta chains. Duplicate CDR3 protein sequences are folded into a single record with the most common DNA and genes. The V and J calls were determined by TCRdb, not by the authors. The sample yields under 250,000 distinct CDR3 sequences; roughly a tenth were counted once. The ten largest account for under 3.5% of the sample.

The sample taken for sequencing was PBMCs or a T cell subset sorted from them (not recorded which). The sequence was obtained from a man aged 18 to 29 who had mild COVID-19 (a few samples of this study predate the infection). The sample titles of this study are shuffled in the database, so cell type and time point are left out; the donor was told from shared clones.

The CDR3 protein sequence reads: CASSSTPYGYTF. The nucleotide sequence reads TGTGCCAGCAGCTCAACACCCTATGGCTACACCTTC. This chain joins TRBV7-9 to TRBJ1-2; the D gene is not confidently resolved. The germline V gene (reference sequence) supplies CDR1 SEHNR and CDR2 FQNEAQ. The CDR3 contains 12 residues, cysteine and phenylalanine counted. Left in the record is the CDR3 DNA by itself, 36 bases read in frame from the first base. V is pared back by 4 bases and J by 4 bases, with 7 bases lying between the germline termini.